These 8 T cell receptor beta chains originate from one sample sequenced in a study of technical replicates of blood from several donors. Libraries were prepared by immunoSEQ multiplex PCR; TCRdb keeps only in-frame clonotypes and omits some of them. The profile covers about 98,000 clones, with approximately 95% appearing a single time and over 0.2% taken by the ten largest. Sequenced: T cells isolated from PBMCs. These receptor sequences come from a human donor in good health.

This chain links TRBV6-5 with TRBJ2-7; 11 nucleotides agree with TRBD2. CDR1 and CDR2 (germline): MNHEY, SVGAGI. This CDR3 contains 15 residues. Trimming removed 6 bases from V and 4 bases from J; junction bases left unmatched: 8. The chain's CDR3 is CASSPSGRRQYEQYF. The CDR3 DNA follows: TGTGCCAGCAGCCCTAGCGGGAGGAGGCAATACGAGCAGTACTTC.

This rearrangement joins TRBV25-1 to TRBJ1-3; D unresolved. Germline assignment: CDR1 MGHDK and CDR2 SYGVNS. CDR3 length: 15 residues. Trimming took 4 bases from V and 0 from J, leaving 10 bases between them. Here the CDR3 reads CASSVSVISGNTIYF. CDR3 sequence (DNA): TGTGCCAGCAGTGTGTCTGTTATCTCTGGAAACACCATATATTTT.

The chain couples TRBV6-5 to TRBJ2-3; the D is unclear. Trimming took 6 bases from V and 2 from J, leaving 6 bases between them. The CDR3 contains 12 residues. The germline gives CDR1 MNHEY, CDR2 SVGAGI. The CDR3 spells CASRQNTDTQYF. The CDR3 bases are TGTGCCAGCAGACAAAACACAGATACGCAGTATTTT.

The gene calls are TRBV15 and TRBJ1-2; 9 bases align to TRBD1. V shed 2 bases and J 6 bases; nucleotides not matched to a gene: 10. The CDR3 length is 16 residues. CDR1 and CDR2 from the germline V gene are LNHNV and YYDKDF (reference sequence). The CDR3 DNA sequence: TGTGCCACCAGCAGACAAACGCCACAGGGGGCGGATGGCTACACCTTC. Protein: CATSRQTPQGADGYTF.

The chain recombines TRBV6-6 with TRBJ2-3, with 8 bases that match TRBD1. The CDR3 has 14 amino acids. Unmatched junction bases numbered 8, after V lost 10 bases and J lost 2 bases. CDR1 is MNHNY and CDR2 is SVGAGI in the germline V gene (reference sequence). DNA for the CDR3: TGTGCCACCAAGGGGGACAGGATCACAGATACGCAGTATTTT. This gives the protein CATKGDRITDTQYF.

This sequence joins TRBV4-2 and TRBJ2-1; 10 positions agree with TRBD2. The germline V gene encodes CDR1 LGHNA and CDR2 YNFKEQ. V gave up 1 base and J gave up 5 bases; unmatched junction bases: 5. This CDR3 contains 16 residues. Here the CDR3 DNA reads TGTGCCAGCAGCCAAGTCAGAGCGGGGGGGCACAATGAGCAGTTCTTC. Amino acids: CASSQVRAGGHNEQFF.

The CDR3 region is CASSLVSGGVEQFF. DNA of the CDR3: TGTGCCAGCAGCTTAGTGTCAGGGGGCGTTGAGCAGTTCTTC. The V gene is TRBV7-8, the J gene TRBJ2-1, with TRBD1 identical over 8 bases. The trim removed 1 base at V and 9 bases at J, leaving 5 bases unmatched. CDR1 and CDR2 (germline): SGHVS, FQNEAQ. The CDR3 length is 14 residues.

This chain links TRBV28 with TRBJ1-1, with TRBD1 matching 10 bases. Germline assignment: CDR1 MDHEN and CDR2 SYDVKM. Trimming removed 5 bases from V and 1 base from J; junction bases left unmatched: 4. The CDR3 covers 15 residues. The CDR3: CASSPWDRGNTEAFF. In DNA, the CDR3 is TGTGCCAGCAGTCCGTGGGACAGGGGGAACACTGAAGCTTTCTTT.